These 20 T cell receptor beta chains originate from one sample sequenced in a study of regulatory T cells in long-lasting Graves disease. Arm-PCR of CDR3 regions with iRepertoire HTBI primers generated TCR beta libraries. TCRdb analysed the multiplex PCR reads with MiXCR anew, one entry per CDR3 protein. Found here are roughly 450,000 distinct CDR3 sequences, around 21% of them singletons; the top ten hold approximately 7.8%. The sample's time point: persistent/refractory GD, antithyroid drugs over 5 years with positive TRAb. Researchers made the TCR library from RNA that was extracted from PBMCs. Source: peripheral blood mononuclear cells (PBMCs), taken when the disease was refractory, from a patient treated with antithyroid drugs. Receptor source: a female donor with Graves disease.

This clonotype was counted at least ten times. The CDR3 loop is CASRTSGTVFEQYF. The CDR3 region has the DNA TGTGCCAGCAGAACCTCCGGGACGGTTTTTGAGCAGTACTTC. This chain joins TRBV11-2 and TRBJ2-7; D tentatively fits TRBD1 or TRBD2 (5 bases each). Germline CDR1 and CDR2: SGHAT and FQNNGV. Trimming removed 6 bases from V and 7 bases from J, with 19 bases in between. CDR3 length: 14 residues.

This clonotype was detected many times. V is TRBV6-9 and J is TRBJ2-2; a possible D gene is TRBD2 (6 bases). The length of the CDR3 is 15 residues. From germline, CDR1 is MNHGY and CDR2 SVAAGI. V was shortened by 3 bases and J by 5 bases, with 13 bases between the two germline ends. CDR3 nucleotide sequence: TGTGCCAGCAGTTACGGGAGATTGGGAACCGGGGAGCTGTTTTTT. The encoded protein is CASSYGRLGTGELFF.

This clonotype was picked up many times. This chain joins TRBV29-1 and TRBJ1-2; a weak D match, TRBD1 (5 bases). Germline V lookup: CDR1 SQVTM, CDR2 ANQGSEA. V lost 3 bases to trimming and J lost 8 bases, with 22 bases between them. The CDR3 covers 15 residues. CDR3 bases: TGCAGCGTTGACTCCCGGGCAGGGTTCTTTCGGGGCTACACCTTC. Its protein product is CSVDSRAGFFRGYTF.

This clonotype was observed many times. The gene calls are TRBV6-1 and TRBJ2-2; maybe TRBD2 (5 bases). CDR1 and CDR2 (germline): MNHNS, SASEGT. The CDR3 has 14 amino acids. The V end was cut by 7 bases, the J end by 6 bases, with 15 bases between. This chain's CDR3 is CASTAGFLPGELFF. The DNA of the CDR3 is TGTGCCAGCACCGCGGGCTTCCTCCCCGGGGAGCTGTTTTTT.

The chain recombines TRBV5-1 with TRBJ2-7; D is tentatively TRBD1 or TRBD2 (6 bases each). Trimming took off 4 bases at V and 5 bases at J, with 16 bases between the two ends. The CDR3 totals 14 residues. Germline CDR1 and CDR2: SGHRS and YFSETQ. DNA for the CDR3: TGCGCCAGCAGCCCATCGACAGGAGGGAACGAGCAGTACTTC. Amino acids: CASSPSTGGNEQYF. The full variable domain, in which reference TRBV5-1 and TRBJ2-7 provide the parts outside the CDR3, is KAGVTQTPRYLIKTRGQQVTLSCSPISGHRSVSWYQQTPGQGLQFLFEYFSETQRNKGNFPGRFSGRQFSNSRSEMNVSTLELGDSALYLCASSPSTGGNEQYFGPGTRLTVT.

The chain is built from TRBV15 and TRBJ1-3; no clear D. Trimming shortened V by 0 bases and J by 0 bases, and 6 bases separated the two germline ends. Germline V gene data show CDR1 as LNHNV and CDR2 as YYDKDF (reference sequence). The CDR3 contains 15 residues. In DNA form, the CDR3 reads TGTGCCACCAGCAGAGATCGGAGCTCTGGAAACACCATATATTTT. The encoded protein is CATSRDRSSGNTIYF.

As regards this clonotype: A read error is possible here, since a much larger clone lies one base away. The chain has TRBV11-2 and TRBJ2-7; unclear D gene. Germline V lookup: CDR1 SGHAT, CDR2 FQNNGV. V lost 2 bases and J 0 bases, leaving 14 bases between the germline ends. The CDR3 runs to 16 residues. The CDR3 DNA sequence: TGTGCCAGCAGCTTAATAGAACAGCAAATCTCCTACGAGCAGTACTTC. Its translation is CASSLIEQQISYEQYF. Filled out from reference TRBV11-2 and TRBJ2-7, the complete variable domain reads EAGVAQSPRYKIIEKRQSVAFWCNPISGHATLYWYQQILGQGPKLLIQFQNNGVVDDSQLPKDRFSAERLKGVDSTLKIQPAKLEDSAVYLCASSLIEQQISYEQYFGPGTRLTVT.

The chain has TRBV29-1 and TRBJ2-7; 7 bases line up with TRBD1. Germline CDR1 reads SQVTM; CDR2 reads ANQGSEA. The CDR3 runs 14 residues. With 6 bases clipped from V and 7 bases from J, the junction kept 15 bases outside the gene matches. The CDR3: CSVTTGRSGREQYF. For the CDR3, the DNA is TGCAGCGTCACGACAGGGAGATCGGGCAGGGAGCAGTACTTC.

This clonotype showed up many times. The chain recombines TRBV6-2 or TRBV6-3 with TRBJ1-2; D is ambiguous. The germline gives CDR1 MNHEY, CDR2 SVGEGT. V lost 0 bases to trimming and J lost 3 bases, with 17 bases between them. CDR3 length: 17 amino acids. CDR3 DNA: TGTGCCAGCAGTTACTCGGACGGCAGGTCTTTGGACTATGGCTACACCTTC. This encodes CASSYSDGRSLDYGYTF.

As concerns this clonotype: It may be a read error: a sequence one base away is much more abundant. The chain carries TRBV6-2 or TRBV6-3 and TRBJ1-5; no clear D. Germline loops: CDR1 MNHEY, CDR2 SVGEGT. This CDR3 is 14 amino acids long. Trimming removed 5 bases from V and 2 bases from J, with 10 bases in between. CDR3 in amino acids: CASSRREGNQPQHF. As DNA, the CDR3 is TGTGCCAGCAGTCGTCGGGAGGGCAATCAGCCCCAGCATTTT.

This chain joins TRBV5-1 and TRBJ2-5, with unresolved D. Trimming stripped 1 base from V and 8 bases from J, with 6 bases between. The CDR3 has 11 amino acids. Germline V gene sequence: CDR1 SGHRS, CDR2 YFSETQ. The CDR3 nucleotides are TGCGCCAGCAGCTTGCATCTTACCCAGTACTTC. As protein: CASSLHLTQYF. Complete variable domain (other parts from reference TRBV5-1 and TRBJ2-5): KAGVTQTPRYLIKTRGQQVTLSCSPISGHRSVSWYQQTPGQGLQFLFEYFSETQRNKGNFPGRFSGRQFSNSRSEMNVSTLELGDSALYLCASSLHLTQYFGPGTRLLVL.

Only one count was recorded for this clonotype. This chain uses TRBV6-2 or TRBV6-3 with TRBJ1-3; no reliable D call. The germline V gene has CDR1 MNHEY and CDR2 SVGEGT. The V gene lost 0 bases and the J gene lost 11 bases, with 5 bases spanning the gap. This CDR3 is built from 11 residues. In DNA form, the CDR3 reads TGTGCCAGCAGTTACTCCCAGGCCATATATTTT. Translated: CASSYSQAIYF.

The chain links TRBV28 to TRBJ2-1; TRBD2 matches 7 bases. This CDR3 contains 16 residues. V shed 3 bases and J 4 bases; nucleotides not matched to a gene: 9. The germline gives CDR1 MDHEN, CDR2 SYDVKM. CDR3 sequence reads: CASSFMAGDRYNEQFF. For the CDR3, the DNA is TGTGCCAGCAGTTTCATGGCGGGAGATAGGTACAATGAGCAGTTCTTC.

About this clonotype itself: A junction end diverges from the germline sequence, so it may reflect a read error. The chain joins TRBV5-1 to TRBJ2-3, with unresolved D. The CDR3 is 13 residues long. From germline, CDR1 is SGHRS and CDR2 YFSETQ. The CDR3 DNA is TGCGCCAGCAGTTTGGACCGTGGAGATACGCAGTATTTT. Its protein is CASSLDRGDTQYF.

This clonotype was counted at least ten times. J is TRBJ1-2 and V is TRBV20-1; a possible D gene is TRBD1 (6 bases). Germline CDR1 reads DFQATT; CDR2 reads SNEGSKA (reference sequence). The CDR3 is 12 residues long. V dropped 2 bases and J dropped 5 bases, with 9 bases sitting between them. The CDR3: CSARRDIYGYTF. CDR3 DNA sequence: TGCAGTGCTAGACGGGACATATATGGCTACACCTTC.

This clonotype was detected many times. This chain joins TRBV20-1 and TRBJ1-2, with D maybe TRBD1 (6 bases). CDR1 and CDR2 (germline): DFQATT, SNEGSKA (reference sequence). This CDR3 region has 13 residues. V gave up 2 bases and J gave up 13 bases, with 20 bases separating them. This CDR3 is CSARKDSSYDCTF. In nucleotides, the CDR3 is TGCAGTGCTAGAAAGGACAGCTCTTATGACTGCACCTTC.

The chain uses TRBV28 and TRBJ1-2; no firm D call. The CDR3 consists of 11 residues. With 3 bases removed from V and 6 bases from J, the gap between germline ends came to 5 bases. CDR1 and CDR2 from the germline V gene are MDHEN and SYDVKM. The CDR3 nucleotides are TGTGCCAGCAGTTTTGCTGATGGCTACACCTTC. This sequence encodes CASSFADGYTF.

There are a few counts of this clonotype. This chain links TRBV13 with TRBJ2-2, with no clear D. This CDR3 comprises 14 residues. V lost 4 bases, J lost 1 base, and 7 bases lay in between. Germline V gives CDR1 PRHDT, CDR2 FYEKMQ (reference sequence). The CDR3 DNA follows: TGTGCCAGCAGCTGGCAGGAGAACACCGGGGAGCTGTTTTTT. It yields the protein CASSWQENTGELFF.

This clonotype was detected only once. The chain couples TRBV5-1 to TRBJ2-7; tentatively, D is TRBD2 (5 bases). CDR3 length equals 14 residues. V lost 0 bases to trimming and J lost 6 bases, with 13 bases between them. Germline CDR1 reads SGHRS; CDR2 reads YFSETQ. CDR3 sequence reads: CASSLVAGTSEQYF. The CDR3 DNA is TGCGCCAGCAGCTTGGTTGCAGGTACTAGCGAGCAGTACTTC.

This clonotype came up many times. The chain is built from TRBV3-1 and TRBJ1-1, with D hard to call. CDR1 LGHDT and CDR2 YNNKEL come from the germline V gene (reference sequence). V gave up 2 bases and J gave up 12 bases, with 7 bases separating them. The CDR3 runs to 10 residues. Here the CDR3 reads CASSQRETFF. CDR3 bases: TGTGCCAGCAGCCAAAGAGAAACTTTCTTT.